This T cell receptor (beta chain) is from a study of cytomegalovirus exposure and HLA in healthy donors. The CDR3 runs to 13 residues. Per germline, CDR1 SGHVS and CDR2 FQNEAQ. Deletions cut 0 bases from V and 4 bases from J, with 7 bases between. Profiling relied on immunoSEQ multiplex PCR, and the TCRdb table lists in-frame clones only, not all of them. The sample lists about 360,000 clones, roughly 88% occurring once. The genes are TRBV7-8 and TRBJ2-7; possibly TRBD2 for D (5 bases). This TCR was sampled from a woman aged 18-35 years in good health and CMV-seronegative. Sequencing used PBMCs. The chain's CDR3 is CASSLAGEYEQYF. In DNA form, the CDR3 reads TGTGCCAGCAGCTTAGCGGGAGAGTACGAGCAGTACTTC.